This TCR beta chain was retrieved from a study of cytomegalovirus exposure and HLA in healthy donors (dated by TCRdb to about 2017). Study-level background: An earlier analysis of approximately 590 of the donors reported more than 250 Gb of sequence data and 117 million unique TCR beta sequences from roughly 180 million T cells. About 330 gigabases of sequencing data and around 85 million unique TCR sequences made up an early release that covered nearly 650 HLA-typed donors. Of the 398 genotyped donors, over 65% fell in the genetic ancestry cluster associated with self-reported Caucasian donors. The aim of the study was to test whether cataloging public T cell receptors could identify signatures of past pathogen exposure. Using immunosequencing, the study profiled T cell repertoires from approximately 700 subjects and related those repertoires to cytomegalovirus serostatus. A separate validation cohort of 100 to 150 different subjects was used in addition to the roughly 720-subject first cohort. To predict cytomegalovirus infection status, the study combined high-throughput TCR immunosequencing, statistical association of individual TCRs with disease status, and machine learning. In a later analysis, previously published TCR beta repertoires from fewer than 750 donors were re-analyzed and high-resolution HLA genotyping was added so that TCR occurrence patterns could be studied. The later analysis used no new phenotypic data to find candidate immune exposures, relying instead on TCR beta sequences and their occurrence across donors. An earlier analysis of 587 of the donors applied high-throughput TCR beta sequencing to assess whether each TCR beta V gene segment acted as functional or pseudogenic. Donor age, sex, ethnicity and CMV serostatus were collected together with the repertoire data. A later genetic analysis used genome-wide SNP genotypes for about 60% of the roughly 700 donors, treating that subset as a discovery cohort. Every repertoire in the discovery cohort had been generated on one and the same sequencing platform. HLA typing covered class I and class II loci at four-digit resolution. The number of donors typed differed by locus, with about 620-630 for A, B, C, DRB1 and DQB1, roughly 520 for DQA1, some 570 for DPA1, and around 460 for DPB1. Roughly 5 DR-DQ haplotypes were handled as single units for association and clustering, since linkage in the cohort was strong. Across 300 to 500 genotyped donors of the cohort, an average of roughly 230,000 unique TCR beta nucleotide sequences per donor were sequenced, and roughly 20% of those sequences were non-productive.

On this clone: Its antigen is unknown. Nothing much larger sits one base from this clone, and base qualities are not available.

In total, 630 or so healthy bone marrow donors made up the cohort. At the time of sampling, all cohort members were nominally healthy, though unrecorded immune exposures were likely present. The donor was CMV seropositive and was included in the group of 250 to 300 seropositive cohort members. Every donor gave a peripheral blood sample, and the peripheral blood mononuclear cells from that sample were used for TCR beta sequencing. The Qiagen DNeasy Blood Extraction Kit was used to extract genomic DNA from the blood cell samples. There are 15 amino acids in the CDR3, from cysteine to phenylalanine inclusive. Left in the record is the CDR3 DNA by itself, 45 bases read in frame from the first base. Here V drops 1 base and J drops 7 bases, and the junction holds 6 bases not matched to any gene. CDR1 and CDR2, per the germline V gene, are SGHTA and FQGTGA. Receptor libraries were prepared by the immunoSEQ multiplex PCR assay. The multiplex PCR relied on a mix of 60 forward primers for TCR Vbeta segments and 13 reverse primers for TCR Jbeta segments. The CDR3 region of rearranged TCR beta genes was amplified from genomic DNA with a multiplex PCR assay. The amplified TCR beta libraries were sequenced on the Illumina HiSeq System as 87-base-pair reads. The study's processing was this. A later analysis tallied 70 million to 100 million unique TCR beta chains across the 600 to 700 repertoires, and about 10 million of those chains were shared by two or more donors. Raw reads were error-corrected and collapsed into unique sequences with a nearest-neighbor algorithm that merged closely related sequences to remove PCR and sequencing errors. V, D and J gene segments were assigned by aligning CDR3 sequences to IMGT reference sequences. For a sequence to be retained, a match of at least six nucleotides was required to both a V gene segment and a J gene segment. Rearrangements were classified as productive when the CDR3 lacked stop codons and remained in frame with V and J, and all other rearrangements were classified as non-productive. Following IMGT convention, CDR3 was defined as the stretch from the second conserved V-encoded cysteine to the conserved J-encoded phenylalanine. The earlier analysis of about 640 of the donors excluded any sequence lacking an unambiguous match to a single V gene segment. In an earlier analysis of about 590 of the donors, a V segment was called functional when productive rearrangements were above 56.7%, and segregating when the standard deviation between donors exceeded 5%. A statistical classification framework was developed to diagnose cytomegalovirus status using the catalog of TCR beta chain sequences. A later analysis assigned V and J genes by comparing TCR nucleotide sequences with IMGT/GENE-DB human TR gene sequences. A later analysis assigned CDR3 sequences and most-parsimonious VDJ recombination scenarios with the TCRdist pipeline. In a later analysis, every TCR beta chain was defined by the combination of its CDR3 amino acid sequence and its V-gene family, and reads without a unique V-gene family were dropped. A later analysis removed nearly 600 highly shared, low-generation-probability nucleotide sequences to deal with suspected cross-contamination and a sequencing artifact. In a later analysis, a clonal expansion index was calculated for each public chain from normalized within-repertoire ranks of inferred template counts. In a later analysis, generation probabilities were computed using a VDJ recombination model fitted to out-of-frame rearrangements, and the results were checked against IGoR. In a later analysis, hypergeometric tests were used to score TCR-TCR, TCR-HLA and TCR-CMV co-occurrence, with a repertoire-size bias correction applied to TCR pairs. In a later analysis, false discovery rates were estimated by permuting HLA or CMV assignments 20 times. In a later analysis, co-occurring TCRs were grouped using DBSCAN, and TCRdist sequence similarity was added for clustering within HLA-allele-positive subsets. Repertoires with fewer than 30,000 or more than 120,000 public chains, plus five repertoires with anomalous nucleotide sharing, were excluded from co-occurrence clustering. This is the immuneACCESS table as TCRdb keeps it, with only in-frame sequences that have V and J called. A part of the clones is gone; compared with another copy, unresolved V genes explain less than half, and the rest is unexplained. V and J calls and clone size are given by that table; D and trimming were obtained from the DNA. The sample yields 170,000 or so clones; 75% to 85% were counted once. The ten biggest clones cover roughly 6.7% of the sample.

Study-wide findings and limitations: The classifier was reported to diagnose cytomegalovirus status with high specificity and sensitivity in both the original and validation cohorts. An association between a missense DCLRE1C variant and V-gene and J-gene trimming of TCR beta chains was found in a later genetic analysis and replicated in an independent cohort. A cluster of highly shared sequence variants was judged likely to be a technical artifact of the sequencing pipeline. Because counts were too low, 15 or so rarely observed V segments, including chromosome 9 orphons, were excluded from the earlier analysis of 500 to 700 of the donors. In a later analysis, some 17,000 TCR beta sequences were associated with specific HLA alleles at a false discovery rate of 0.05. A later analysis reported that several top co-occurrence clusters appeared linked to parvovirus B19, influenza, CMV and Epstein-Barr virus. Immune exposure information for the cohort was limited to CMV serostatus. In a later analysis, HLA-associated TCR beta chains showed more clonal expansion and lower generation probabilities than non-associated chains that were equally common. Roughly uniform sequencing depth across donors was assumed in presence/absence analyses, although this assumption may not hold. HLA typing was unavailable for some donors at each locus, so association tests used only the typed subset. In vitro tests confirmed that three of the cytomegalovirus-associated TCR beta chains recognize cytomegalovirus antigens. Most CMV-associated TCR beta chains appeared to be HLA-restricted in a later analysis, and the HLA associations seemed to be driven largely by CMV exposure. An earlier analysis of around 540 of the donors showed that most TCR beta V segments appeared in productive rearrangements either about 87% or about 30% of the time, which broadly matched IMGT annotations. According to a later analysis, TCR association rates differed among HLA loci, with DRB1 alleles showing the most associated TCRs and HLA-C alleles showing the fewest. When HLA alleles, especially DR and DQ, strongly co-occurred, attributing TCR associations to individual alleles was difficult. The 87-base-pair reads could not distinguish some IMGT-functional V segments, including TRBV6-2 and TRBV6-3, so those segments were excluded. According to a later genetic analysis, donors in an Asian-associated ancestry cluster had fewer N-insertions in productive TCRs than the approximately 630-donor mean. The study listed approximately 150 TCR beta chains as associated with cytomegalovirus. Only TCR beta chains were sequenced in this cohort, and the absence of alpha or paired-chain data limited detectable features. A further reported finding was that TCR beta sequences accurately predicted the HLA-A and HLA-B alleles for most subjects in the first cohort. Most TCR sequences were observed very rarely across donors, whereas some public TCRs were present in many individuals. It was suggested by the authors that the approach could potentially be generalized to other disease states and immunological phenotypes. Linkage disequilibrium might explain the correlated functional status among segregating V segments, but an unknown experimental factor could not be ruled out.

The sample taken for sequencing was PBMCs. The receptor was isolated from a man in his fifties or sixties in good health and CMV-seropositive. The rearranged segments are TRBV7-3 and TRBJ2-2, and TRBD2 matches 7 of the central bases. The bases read TGTGCCAGCAGCTTAAGAGGACTAGGAGGCGGGGAGCTGTTTTTT. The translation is CASSLRGLGGGELFF.